This is a list of T cell receptor beta chains from one sample in a study of blood T cell repertoires in COVID-19. Sequencing was performed with immunoSEQ multiplex PCR; in TCRdb, only in-frame clones are kept and a portion is missing. The sample yields approximately 170,000 clones, 82% seen once. Sequencing was done on a sample of peripheral blood. The receptors derive from a woman over 75 with active or convalescent COVID-19. The CDR3 runs from the conserved cysteine through the conserved F or W. Each record gives: clone size, V gene, D gene, J gene, CDR3 protein, CDR3 DNA. D genes are given only for firm matches. Size values are once, few and many counts, or a class for expanded clones, and some rows have none.

clone_size: once; v_call: TRBV19; d_call: .; j_call: TRBJ1-5; cdr3_aa: CASSDRSGSNQPQHF; cdr3_nt: TGTGCCAGTAGCGACCGTTCGGGTAGCAATCAGCCCCAGCATTTT
clone_size: .; v_call: TRBV19; d_call: .; j_call: TRBJ1-3; cdr3_aa: CASSTFGNTIYF; cdr3_nt: TGTGCCAGTAGTACTTTTGGAAACACCATATATTTT
clone_size: once; v_call: TRBV29-1; d_call: .; j_call: TRBJ2-5; cdr3_aa: CTGGDGQETQYF; cdr3_nt: TGCACAGGAGGGGATGGACAAGAGACCCAGTACTTC
clone_size: few; v_call: TRBV19; d_call: TRBD2; j_call: TRBJ2-7; cdr3_aa: CASTFGRAGEQYF; cdr3_nt: TGTGCCAGTACTTTCGGGAGGGCCGGCGAGCAGTACTTC
clone_size: .; v_call: TRBV10-1; d_call: .; j_call: TRBJ2-3; cdr3_aa: CASSQGSTDTQYF; cdr3_nt: TGCGCCAGCAGTCAGGGATCGACAGATACGCAGTATTTT
clone_size: once; v_call: TRBV10-3; d_call: TRBD1; j_call: TRBJ1-1; cdr3_aa: CAIRNTGADEAFF; cdr3_nt: TGTGCCATCAGGAATACAGGGGCTGACGAAGCTTTCTTT
clone_size: .; v_call: TRBV18; d_call: .; j_call: TRBJ1-5; cdr3_aa: CASSPTGFQPQHF; cdr3_nt: TGTGCCAGCTCTCCAACAGGGTTTCAGCCCCAGCATTTT
clone_size: once; v_call: TRBV27; d_call: TRBD2; j_call: TRBJ2-1; cdr3_aa: CASGSPWMGGNEQFF; cdr3_nt: TGTGCCAGCGGGTCGCCCTGGATGGGGGGGAATGAGCAGTTCTTC
clone_size: .; v_call: TRBV7-9; d_call: TRBD2; j_call: TRBJ2-3; cdr3_aa: CASSLEAGATDTQYF; cdr3_nt: TGTGCCAGCAGCTTAGAAGCGGGAGCAACAGATACGCAGTATTTT
clone_size: .; v_call: TRBV6-5; d_call: TRBD2; j_call: TRBJ2-2; cdr3_aa: CASKLGIAGTGELFF; cdr3_nt: TGTGCCAGCAAGCTGGGGATAGCGGGCACCGGGGAGCTGTTTTTT
clone_size: .; v_call: TRBV6-1; d_call: TRBD2; j_call: TRBJ2-2; cdr3_aa: CASSGAGASATGELFF; cdr3_nt: TGTGCCAGCAGTGGAGCGGGAGCATCTGCCACCGGGGAGCTGTTTTTT
clone_size: .; v_call: TRBV11-2; d_call: .; j_call: TRBJ2-7; cdr3_aa: CASSLAVSLPRFPYEQYF; cdr3_nt: TGTGCCAGCAGCTTAGCCGTGAGTCTACCGCGATTCCCCTACGAGCAGTACTTC
clone_size: .; v_call: TRBV7-2; d_call: TRBD2; j_call: TRBJ2-3; cdr3_aa: CASSPALTSGSADTQYF; cdr3_nt: TGTGCCAGCAGCCCAGCTCTTACTAGCGGGAGCGCGGATACGCAGTATTTT
clone_size: few; v_call: TRBV28; d_call: TRBD1; j_call: TRBJ1-5; cdr3_aa: CASSPATGGNQPQHF; cdr3_nt: TGTGCCAGCAGCCCAGCGACAGGGGGCAATCAGCCCCAGCATTTT
clone_size: .; v_call: TRBV5-1; d_call: .; j_call: TRBJ1-2; cdr3_aa: CASSREGDYGYTF; cdr3_nt: TGCGCCAGCAGCAGGGAGGGGGACTATGGCTACACCTTC
clone_size: few; v_call: TRBV14; d_call: TRBD1; j_call: TRBJ1-2; cdr3_aa: CASSQDHFGTEGYTF; cdr3_nt: TGTGCCAGCAGCCAAGACCACTTTGGGACAGAAGGCTACACCTTC
clone_size: .; v_call: TRBV28; d_call: TRBD1; j_call: TRBJ1-6; cdr3_aa: CASTTRGEPLHF; cdr3_nt: TGTGCCAGCACTACCAGGGGGGAACCCCTCCACTTT
clone_size: .; v_call: TRBV7-9; d_call: TRBD2; j_call: TRBJ2-1; cdr3_aa: CASSLTGGPGYEQFF; cdr3_nt: TGTGCCAGCAGCTTAACGGGAGGGCCTGGATATGAGCAGTTCTTC
clone_size: .; v_call: TRBV11-1; d_call: .; j_call: TRBJ2-6; cdr3_aa: CASSSYSASGANVLTF; cdr3_nt: TGTGCCAGCAGCTCCTATTCTGCCTCTGGGGCCAACGTCCTGACTTTC
clone_size: .; v_call: TRBV2; d_call: TRBD2; j_call: TRBJ2-7; cdr3_aa: CASSLAGGPYEQYF; cdr3_nt: TGTGCCAGCAGTTTAGCGGGAGGCCCCTACGAGCAGTACTTC
clone_size: few; v_call: TRBV4-1; d_call: .; j_call: TRBJ1-1; cdr3_aa: CASSQMHRRNTEAFF; cdr3_nt: TGCGCCAGCAGCCAAATGCACAGACGGAACACTGAAGCTTTCTTT
clone_size: .; v_call: TRBV28; d_call: TRBD1; j_call: TRBJ1-1; cdr3_aa: CASSLRVGDSGTEAFF; cdr3_nt: TGTGCCAGCAGTTTAAGAGTCGGGGACAGCGGGACTGAAGCTTTCTTT
clone_size: .; v_call: TRBV9; d_call: .; j_call: TRBJ1-5; cdr3_aa: CASSTGHLQNQPQHF; cdr3_nt: TGTGCCAGCAGCACCGGACACCTTCAAAATCAGCCCCAGCATTTT
clone_size: .; v_call: TRBV7-9; d_call: TRBD1; j_call: TRBJ1-2; cdr3_aa: CASSRGQEGYTF; cdr3_nt: TGTGCCAGCAGCAGGGGACAGGAAGGCTACACCTTC
clone_size: .; v_call: TRBV6-5; d_call: .; j_call: TRBJ1-1; cdr3_aa: CASTRQSSFTEAFF; cdr3_nt: TGTGCCAGCACGAGACAGAGTAGTTTCACTGAAGCTTTCTTT
clone_size: .; v_call: TRBV28; d_call: .; j_call: TRBJ1-5; cdr3_aa: CASSTRTYLSNQPQHF; cdr3_nt: TGTGCCAGCAGTACCCGGACATACCTAAGCAATCAGCCCCAGCATTTT
clone_size: many; v_call: TRBV10-3; d_call: .; j_call: TRBJ1-2; cdr3_aa: CAISDRTENYGYTF; cdr3_nt: TGTGCCATCAGTGATCGGACAGAGAACTATGGCTACACCTTC
clone_size: .; v_call: TRBV5-1; d_call: .; j_call: TRBJ1-1; cdr3_aa: CASRLNEYTEAFF; cdr3_nt: TGCGCCAGCAGACTTAACGAGTACACTGAAGCTTTCTTT
clone_size: .; v_call: TRBV6-5; d_call: .; j_call: TRBJ1-1; cdr3_aa: CASSYSQKAFF; cdr3_nt: TGTGCCAGCAGTTACTCCCAGAAAGCTTTCTTT
clone_size: .; v_call: TRBV10-3; d_call: TRBD2; j_call: TRBJ2-2; cdr3_aa: CAIRLAGGRGGELFF; cdr3_nt: TGTGCCATCAGGCTAGCGGGAGGCCGGGGCGGGGAGCTGTTTTTT
clone_size: .; v_call: TRBV20-1; d_call: TRBD1; j_call: TRBJ2-2; cdr3_aa: CSASEGQGAQTGELFF; cdr3_nt: TGCAGTGCTAGTGAGGGACAGGGGGCTCAGACCGGGGAGCTGTTTTTT